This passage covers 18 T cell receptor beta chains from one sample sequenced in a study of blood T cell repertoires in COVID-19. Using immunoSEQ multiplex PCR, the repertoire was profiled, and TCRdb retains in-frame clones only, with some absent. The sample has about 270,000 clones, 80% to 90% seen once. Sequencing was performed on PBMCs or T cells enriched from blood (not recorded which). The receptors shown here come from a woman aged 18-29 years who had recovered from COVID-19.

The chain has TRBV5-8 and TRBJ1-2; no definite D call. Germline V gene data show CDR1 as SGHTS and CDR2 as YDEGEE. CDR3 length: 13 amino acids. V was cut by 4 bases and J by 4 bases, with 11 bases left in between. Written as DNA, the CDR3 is TGTGCCAGCAGCGAGGGAGGCAGCTATGGCTACACCTTC. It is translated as CASSEGGSYGYTF.

CDR3 protein: CASSWTGDRNQPQHF. Here the CDR3 DNA reads TGTGCCAGCAGCTGGACAGGGGATAGGAATCAGCCCCAGCATTTT. V is TRBV5-6 and J is TRBJ1-5; TRBD1 aligns across 9 bases. J lost 4 bases, V lost 3 bases, and 5 bases had no gene match. The germline CDR1 and CDR2 sequences are SGHDT and YYEEEE. The length of the CDR3 is 15 residues.

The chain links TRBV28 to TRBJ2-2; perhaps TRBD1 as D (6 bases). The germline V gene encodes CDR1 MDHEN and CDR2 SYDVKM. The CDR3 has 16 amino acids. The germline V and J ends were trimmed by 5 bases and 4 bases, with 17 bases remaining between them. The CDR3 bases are TGTGCCAGCAGTCTTTATTCAGGGGTGGGCACCGGGGAGCTGTTTTTT. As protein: CASSLYSGVGTGELFF.

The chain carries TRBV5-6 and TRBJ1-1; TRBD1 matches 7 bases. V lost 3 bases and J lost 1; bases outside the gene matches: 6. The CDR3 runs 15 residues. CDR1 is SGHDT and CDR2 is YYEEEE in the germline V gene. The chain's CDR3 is CASSSWTGWNTEAFF. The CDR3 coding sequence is TGTGCCAGCAGCTCCTGGACAGGCTGGAACACTGAAGCTTTCTTT.

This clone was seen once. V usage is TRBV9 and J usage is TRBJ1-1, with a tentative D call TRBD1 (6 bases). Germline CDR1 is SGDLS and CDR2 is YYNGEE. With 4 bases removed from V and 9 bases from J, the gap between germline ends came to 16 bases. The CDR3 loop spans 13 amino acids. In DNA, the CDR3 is TGTGCCAGCAGCTCCCAGAGGGACACCCAAGCTTTCTTT. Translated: CASSSQRDTQAFF.

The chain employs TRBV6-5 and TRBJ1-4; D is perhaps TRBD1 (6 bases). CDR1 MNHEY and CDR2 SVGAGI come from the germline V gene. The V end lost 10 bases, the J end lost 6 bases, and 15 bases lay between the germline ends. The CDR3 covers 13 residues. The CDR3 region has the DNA TGTGCCATCGCCCGGGACACGCATGAAAAACTGTTTTTT. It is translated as CAIARDTHEKLFF.

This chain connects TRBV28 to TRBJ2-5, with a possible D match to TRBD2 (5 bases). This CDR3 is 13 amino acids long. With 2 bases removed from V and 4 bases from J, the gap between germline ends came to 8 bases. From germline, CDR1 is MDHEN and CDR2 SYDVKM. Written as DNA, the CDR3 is TGTGCCAGCAGTTTAACTAGAATAGAGACCCAGTACTTC. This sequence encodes CASSLTRIETQYF.

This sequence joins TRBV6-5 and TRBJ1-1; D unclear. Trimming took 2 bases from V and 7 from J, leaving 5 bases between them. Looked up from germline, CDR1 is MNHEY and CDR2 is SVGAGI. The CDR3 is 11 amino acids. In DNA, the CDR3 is TGTGCCAGCAGTTACAGCGATGAAGCTTTCTTT. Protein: CASSYSDEAFF.

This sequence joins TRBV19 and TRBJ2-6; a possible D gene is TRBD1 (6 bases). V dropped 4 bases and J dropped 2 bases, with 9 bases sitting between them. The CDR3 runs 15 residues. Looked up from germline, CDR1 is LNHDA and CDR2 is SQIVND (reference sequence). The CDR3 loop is CASSTSGAGANVLTF. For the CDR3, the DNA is TGTGCCAGTAGTACATCAGGGGCTGGGGCCAACGTCCTGACTTTC. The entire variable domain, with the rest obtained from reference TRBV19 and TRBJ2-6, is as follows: DGGITQSPKYLFRKEGQNVTLSCEQNLNHDAMYWYRQDPGQGLRLIYYSQIVNDFQKGDIAEGYSVSREKKESFPLTVTSAQKNPTAFYLCASSTSGAGANVLTFGAGSRLTVL.

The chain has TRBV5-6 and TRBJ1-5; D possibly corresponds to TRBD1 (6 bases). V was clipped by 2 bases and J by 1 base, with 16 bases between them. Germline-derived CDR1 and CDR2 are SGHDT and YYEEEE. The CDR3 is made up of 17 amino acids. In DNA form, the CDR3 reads TGTGCCAGCAGCTTTCGGTACAACAGGGAAAGCAATCAGCCCCAGCATTTT. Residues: CASSFRYNRESNQPQHF.

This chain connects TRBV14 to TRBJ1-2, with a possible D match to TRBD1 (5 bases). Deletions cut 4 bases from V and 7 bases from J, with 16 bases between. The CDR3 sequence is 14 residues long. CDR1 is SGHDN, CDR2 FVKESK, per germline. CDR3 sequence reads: CASSRQLSDGGYTF. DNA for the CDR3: TGTGCCAGCAGCCGACAGCTAAGCGATGGTGGCTACACCTTC.

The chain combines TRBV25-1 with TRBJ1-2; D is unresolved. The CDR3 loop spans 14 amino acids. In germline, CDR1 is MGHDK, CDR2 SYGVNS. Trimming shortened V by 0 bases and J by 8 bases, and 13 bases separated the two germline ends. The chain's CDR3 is CASSEYEGGRGYTF. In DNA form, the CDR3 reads TGTGCCAGCAGTGAATATGAGGGCGGGAGGGGCTACACCTTC.

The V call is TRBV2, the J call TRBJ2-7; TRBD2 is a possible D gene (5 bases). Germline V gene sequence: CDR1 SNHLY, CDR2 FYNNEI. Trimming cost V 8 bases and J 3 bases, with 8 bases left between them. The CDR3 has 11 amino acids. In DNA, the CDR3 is TGTGCCAGCGGGGAGTACTACGAGCAGTACTTC. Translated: CASGEYYEQYF.

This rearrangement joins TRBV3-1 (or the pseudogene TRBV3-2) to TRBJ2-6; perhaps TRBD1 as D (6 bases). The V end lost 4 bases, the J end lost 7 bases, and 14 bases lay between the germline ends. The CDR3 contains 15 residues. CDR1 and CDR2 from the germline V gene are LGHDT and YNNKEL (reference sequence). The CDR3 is CASSPSGQLANVLTF. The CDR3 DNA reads TGTGCCAGCAGCCCATCAGGACAGCTCGCCAACGTCCTGACTTTC.

The CDR3 nucleotides are TGTGCCAGCAGTTCCCCCCTGCGGGGAAACTATGGCTACACCTTC. The encoded protein is CASSSPLRGNYGYTF. The chain uses TRBV27 and TRBJ1-2, with unresolved D. CDR3 size: 15 residues. Trimming cost V 4 bases and J 2 bases, with 14 bases left between them. Germline CDR1 is MNHEY and CDR2 is SMNVEV (reference sequence).

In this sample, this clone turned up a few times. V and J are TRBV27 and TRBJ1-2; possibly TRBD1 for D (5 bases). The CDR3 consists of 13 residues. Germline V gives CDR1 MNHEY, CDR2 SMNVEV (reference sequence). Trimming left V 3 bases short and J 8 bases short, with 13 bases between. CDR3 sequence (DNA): TGTGCCAGCAGTTTTACAGGAACCAGGGGCTACACCTTC. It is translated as CASSFTGTRGYTF.

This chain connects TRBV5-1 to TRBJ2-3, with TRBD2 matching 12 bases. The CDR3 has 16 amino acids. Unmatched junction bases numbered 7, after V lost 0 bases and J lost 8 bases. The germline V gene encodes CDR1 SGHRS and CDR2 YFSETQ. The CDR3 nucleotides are TGCGCCAGCAGCTTGGGTTCTAGCGGGGGGGCCCCTACGCAGTATTTT. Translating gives CASSLGSSGGAPTQYF.

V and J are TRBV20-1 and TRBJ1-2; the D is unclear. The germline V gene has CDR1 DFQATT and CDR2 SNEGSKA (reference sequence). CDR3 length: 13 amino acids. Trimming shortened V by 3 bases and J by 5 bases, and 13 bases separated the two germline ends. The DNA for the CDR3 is TGCAGTGCTAGTAGCGGGAAACCATATGGCTACACCTTC. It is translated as CSASSGKPYGYTF.